This T cell receptor beta chain was observed in a study of T cell responses to AZD1222 COVID-19 vaccine. A word on this clone: The target antigen is unknown.

Profiling relied on immunoSEQ multiplex PCR, and the TCRdb table lists in-frame clones only, not all of them. This sample carries about 120,000 clones, approximately 90% of them seen once, and the ten largest clones take 14% to 15%. CDR3 size: 13 residues. Germline lookup yields CDR1 SGHAT and CDR2 FQNNGV. V gave up 5 bases and J gave up 6 bases, with 11 bases separating them. Findings and caveats of the study: Females outnumbered males among donors, who were mostly white British; clonal diversity was possibly underestimated. Elevations in Spike-specific TCR breadth and depth followed administration of two AZD1222 doses. Nearly half of the spike-specific TCRs reportedly recognize variant regions that carry no mutations.

The chain uses TRBV11-2 and TRBJ1-5, with a tentative D call TRBD1 (6 bases). The source was peripheral blood, collected on day 0 of AZD1222 vaccination. This receptor was obtained from an adult in good health. In nucleotides, the CDR3 is TGTGCCAGCAGCCACGGGGGCGGTCAGCCCCAGCATTTT. This codes for CASSHGGGQPQHF. Full variable domain (outside the CDR3, taken from reference TRBV11-2 and TRBJ1-5): EAGVAQSPRYKIIEKRQSVAFWCNPISGHATLYWYQQILGQGPKLLIQFQNNGVVDDSQLPKDRFSAERLKGVDSTLKIQPAKLEDSAVYLCASSHGGGQPQHFGDGTRLSIL.